Shown below are 13 T cell receptor beta chains from a single sample sequenced in a study of shared clonotypes between healthy human individuals. Only in-frame clones appear in the TCRdb table, and some are missing; sequencing was by immunoSEQ multiplex PCR. The repertoire holds approximately 2.1 million clones, with about 92% as singletons. The material sequenced was naive CD4+ T cells from PBMCs. As for subset: CD45RA+ positively selected. Source of these receptors: a man between 18 and 35 years old in good health. Some clones in this sample may be carry-over from other donors' samples.

The chain couples TRBV7-8 to TRBJ2-1; D is undetermined. The CDR3 has 12 amino acids. The germline V gene encodes CDR1 SGHVS and CDR2 FQNEAQ. V was cut by 4 bases and J by 5 bases, with 6 bases left in between. The CDR3 sequence is CASSSSHNEQFF. DNA for the CDR3: TGTGCCAGCAGCTCCAGTCACAATGAGCAGTTCTTC.

The chain uses TRBV15 and TRBJ1-2; D is uncertain. Between the trimmed V and J ends, which lost 8 bases and 4 bases, there was a span of 20 bases. Germline-derived CDR1 and CDR2 are LNHNV and YYDKDF (reference sequence). This CDR3 has 15 amino acids. CDR3 nucleotide sequence: TGTGCCACCGGGTCGACACTGGTAAAAATCTATGGCTACACCTTC. Translation: CATGSTLVKIYGYTF. Together with reference TRBV15 and TRBJ1-2, the CDR3 gives the full variable domain: DAMVIQNPRYQVTQFGKPVTLSCSQTLNHNVMYWYQQKSSQAPKLLFHYYDKDFNNEADTPDNFQSRRPNTSFCFLDIRSPGLGDTAMYLCATGSTLVKIYGYTFGSGTRLTVV.

The chain joins TRBV5-1 to TRBJ2-5; 7 bases align to TRBD2. The CDR3 contains 14 residues. The V segment lost 6 bases and the J segment 5 bases; nucleotides outside the gene matches: 10. Germline CDR1 reads SGHRS; CDR2 reads YFSETQ. Written as DNA, the CDR3 is TGCGCCAGCATAGGCGGGAGCGGGTTGGAGACCCAGTACTTC. Encoded protein: CASIGGSGLETQYF.

The V call is TRBV9, the J call TRBJ1-1; D call uncertain. There are 13 residues in the CDR3. Looked up from germline, CDR1 is SGDLS and CDR2 is YYNGEE. Trimming removed 4 bases from V and 2 bases from J, with 9 bases in between. CDR3 amino acids: CASSLQVNTEAFF. In nucleotides, the CDR3 is TGTGCCAGCAGCCTTCAGGTTAACACTGAAGCTTTCTTT.

The V gene is TRBV2, the J gene TRBJ1-5; D unresolved. Looked up from germline, CDR1 is SNHLY and CDR2 is FYNNEI. Trimming cost V 9 bases and J 2 bases, with 14 bases left between them. The CDR3 sequence is 14 residues long. The CDR3, as DNA: TGTGCCAGTTTGCGAGGAATGGGCAATCAGCCCCAGCATTTT. Protein sequence: CASLRGMGNQPQHF.

The chain carries TRBV28 and TRBJ2-3; 10 bases are shared with TRBD2. The CDR3 is 19 amino acids. Germline CDR1 MDHEN, CDR2 SYDVKM. The V and J ends lost 6 bases and 4 bases, in that order; junction bases with no gene match: 19. The CDR3 spells CASRTGGAASGRGSDTQYF. Written as DNA, the CDR3 is TGTGCCAGCAGAACCGGGGGGGCTGCTAGCGGGAGAGGGTCAGATACGCAGTATTTT.

This sequence joins TRBV28 and TRBJ1-4, with D possibly matching TRBD1 (5 bases). Trimming left V 4 bases short and J 8 bases short, with 17 bases between. Per the germline V gene, CDR1 is MDHEN and CDR2 is SYDVKM. The CDR3 loop spans 15 amino acids. The CDR3 loop is CASSYLVGGREKLFF. CDR3 in DNA: TGTGCCAGCAGTTACTTAGTGGGGGGAAGAGAAAAACTGTTTTTT. The full variable domain, rest sourced from reference TRBV28 and TRBJ1-4, is DVKVTQSSRYLVKRTGEKVFLECVQDMDHENMFWYRQDPGLGLRLIYFSYDVKMKEKGDIPEGYSVSREKKERFSLILESASTNQTSMYLCASSYLVGGREKLFFGSGTQLSVL.

The sample holds a few counts of this clone. CDR3 in amino acids: CASSLTRDQPQHF. Written as DNA, the CDR3 is TGTGCCAGTAGCCTGACACGCGATCAGCCCCAGCATTTT. The chain couples TRBV19 to TRBJ1-5; D remains unclear. V shed 6 bases and J shed 5 bases, with 11 bases lying between them. The germline CDR1 and CDR2 sequences are LNHDA and SQIVND (reference sequence). CDR3 size: 13 residues.

The rearrangement uses TRBV28 and TRBJ1-2; D remains unclear. The CDR3 length is 14 residues. CDR1 and CDR2 (germline): MDHEN, SYDVKM. Trimming removed 5 bases from V and 4 bases from J, with 14 bases in between. The CDR3 is CASSPVDGFYGYTF. In nucleotides, the CDR3 is TGTGCCAGCAGTCCAGTGGACGGATTCTATGGCTACACCTTC.

This clone occurred once. The CDR3 region has the DNA TGTGCCAGCAGCCGAAGAGGGGGCGAACAAGGCTACACCTTC. Translated: CASSRRGGEQGYTF. This chain connects TRBV28 to TRBJ1-2; 7 bases are a match to TRBD1. The CDR3 totals 14 residues. Per the germline V gene, CDR1 is MDHEN and CDR2 is SYDVKM. With 6 bases clipped from V and 8 bases from J, the junction kept 12 bases outside the gene matches.

This chain joins TRBV5-4 and TRBJ1-6; D gene uncertain. The V end lost 2 bases, the J end lost 7 bases, and 4 bases lay between the germline ends. This CDR3 is built from 12 residues. CDR1 SGHNT and CDR2 YYREEE come from the germline V gene (reference sequence). The DNA for the CDR3 is TGTGCCAGCAGCTTTCCCAATTCACCCCTCCACTTT. Protein sequence: CASSFPNSPLHF. Supplemented by reference TRBV5-4 and TRBJ1-6, the full variable domain reads ETGVTQSPTHLIKTRGQQVTLRCSSQSGHNTVSWYQQALGQGPQFIFQYYREEENGRGNFPPRFSGLQFPNYSSELNVNALELDDSALYLCASSFPNSPLHFGNGTRLTVT.

This clone was recorded once. The rearrangement joins TRBV9 to TRBJ2-2; D not resolved. The V and J ends lost 1 base and 0 bases respectively, with 4 bases between them. CDR3 length equals 14 residues. The germline gives CDR1 SGDLS, CDR2 YYNGEE. The CDR3 coding sequence is TGTGCCAGCAGCGTAAGCGCGAACACCGGGGAGCTGTTTTTT. Encoded protein: CASSVSANTGELFF.

The gene calls are TRBV7-8 and TRBJ2-4; TRBD1 agrees at 9 bases. The CDR3 is 16 residues long. CDR1 and CDR2 (germline): SGHVS, FQNEAQ. Trimming at V came to 1 base and at J to 1 base, leaving 2 bases not matched to a gene. CDR3 coding DNA: TGTGCCAGCAGCTTAGGGGGGACAGGGGCCAAAAACATTCAGTACTTC. This encodes CASSLGGTGAKNIQYF.